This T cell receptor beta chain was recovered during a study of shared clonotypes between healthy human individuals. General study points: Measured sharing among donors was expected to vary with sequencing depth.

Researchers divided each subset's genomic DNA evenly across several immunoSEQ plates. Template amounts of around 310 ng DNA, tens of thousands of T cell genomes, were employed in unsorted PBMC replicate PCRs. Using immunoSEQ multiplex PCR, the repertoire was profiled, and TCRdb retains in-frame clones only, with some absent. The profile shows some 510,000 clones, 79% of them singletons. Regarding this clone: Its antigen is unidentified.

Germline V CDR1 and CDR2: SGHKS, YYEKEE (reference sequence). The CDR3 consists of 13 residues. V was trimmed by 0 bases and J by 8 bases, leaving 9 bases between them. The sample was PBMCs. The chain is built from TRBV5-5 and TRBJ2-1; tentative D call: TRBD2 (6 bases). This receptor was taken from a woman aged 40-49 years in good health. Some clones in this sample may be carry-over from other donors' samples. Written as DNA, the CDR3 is TGTGCCAGCAGCTTGGGGAGGGCAGATGAGCAGTTCTTC. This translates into CASSLGRADEQFF.